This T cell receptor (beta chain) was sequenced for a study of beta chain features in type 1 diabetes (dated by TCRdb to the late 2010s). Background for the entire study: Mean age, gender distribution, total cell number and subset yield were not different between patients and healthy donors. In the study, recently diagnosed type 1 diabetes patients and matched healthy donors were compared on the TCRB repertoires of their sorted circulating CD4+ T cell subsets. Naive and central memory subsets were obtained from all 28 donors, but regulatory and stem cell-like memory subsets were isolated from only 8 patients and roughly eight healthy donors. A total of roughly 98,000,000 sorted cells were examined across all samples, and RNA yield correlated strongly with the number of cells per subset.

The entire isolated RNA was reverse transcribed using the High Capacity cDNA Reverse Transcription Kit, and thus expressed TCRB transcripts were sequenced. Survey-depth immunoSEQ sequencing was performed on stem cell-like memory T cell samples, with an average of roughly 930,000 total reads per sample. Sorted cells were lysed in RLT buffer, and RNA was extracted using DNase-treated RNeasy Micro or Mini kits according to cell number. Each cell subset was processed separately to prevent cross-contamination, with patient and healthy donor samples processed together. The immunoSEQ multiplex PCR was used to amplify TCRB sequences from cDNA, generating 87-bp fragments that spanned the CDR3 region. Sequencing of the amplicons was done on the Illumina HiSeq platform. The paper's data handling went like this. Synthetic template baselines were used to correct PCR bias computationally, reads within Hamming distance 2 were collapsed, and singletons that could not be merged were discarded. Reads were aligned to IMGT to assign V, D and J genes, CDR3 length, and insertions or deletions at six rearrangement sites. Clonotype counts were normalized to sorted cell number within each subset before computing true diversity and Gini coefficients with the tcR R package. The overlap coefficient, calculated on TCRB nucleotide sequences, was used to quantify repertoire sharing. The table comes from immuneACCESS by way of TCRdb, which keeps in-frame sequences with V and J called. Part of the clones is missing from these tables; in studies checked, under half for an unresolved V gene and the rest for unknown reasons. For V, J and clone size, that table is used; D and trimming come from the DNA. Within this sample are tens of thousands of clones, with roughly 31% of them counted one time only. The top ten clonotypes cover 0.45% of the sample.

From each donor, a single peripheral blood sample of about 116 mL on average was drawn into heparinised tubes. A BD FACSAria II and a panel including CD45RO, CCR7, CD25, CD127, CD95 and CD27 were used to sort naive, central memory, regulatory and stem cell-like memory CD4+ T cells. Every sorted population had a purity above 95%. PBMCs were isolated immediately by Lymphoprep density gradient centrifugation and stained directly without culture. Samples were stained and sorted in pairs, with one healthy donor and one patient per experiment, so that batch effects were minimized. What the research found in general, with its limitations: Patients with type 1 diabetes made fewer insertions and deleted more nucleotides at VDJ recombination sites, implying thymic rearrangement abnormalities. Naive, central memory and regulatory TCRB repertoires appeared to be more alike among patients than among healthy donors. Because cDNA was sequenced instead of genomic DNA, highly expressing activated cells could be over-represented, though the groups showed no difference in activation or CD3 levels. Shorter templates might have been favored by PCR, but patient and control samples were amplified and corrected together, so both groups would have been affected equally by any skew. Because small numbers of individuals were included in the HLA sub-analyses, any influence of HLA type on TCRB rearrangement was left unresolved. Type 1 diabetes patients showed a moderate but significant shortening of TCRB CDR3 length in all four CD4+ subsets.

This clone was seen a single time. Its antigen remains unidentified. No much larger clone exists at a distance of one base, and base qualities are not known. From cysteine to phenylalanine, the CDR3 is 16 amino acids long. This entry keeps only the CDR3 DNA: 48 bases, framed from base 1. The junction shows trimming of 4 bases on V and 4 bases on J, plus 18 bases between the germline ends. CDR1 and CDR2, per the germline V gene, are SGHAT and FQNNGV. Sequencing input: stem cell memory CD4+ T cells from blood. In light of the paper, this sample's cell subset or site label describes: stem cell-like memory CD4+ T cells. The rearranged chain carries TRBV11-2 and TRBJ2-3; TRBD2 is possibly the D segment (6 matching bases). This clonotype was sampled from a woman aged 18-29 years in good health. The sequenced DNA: TGTGCCAGCAGCTACTCCCGTAGCGGCGGGGCAGATACGCAGTATTTT. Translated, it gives CASSYSRSGGADTQYF.